One and the same sample provided the 29 T cell receptor beta chains below, sequenced in a study of T cell responses to AZD1222 COVID-19 vaccine. The protocol was immunoSEQ multiplex PCR, while the TCRdb copy is restricted to in-frame clones and leaves out a portion. The table lists 120,000 or so clones, just under 90% of them singletons, with almost 4.5% in the top ten. The specimen was peripheral blood, collected on day 0 of AZD1222 vaccination. These TCRs come from an adult in good health.

V and J are TRBV5-1 and TRBJ1-2; 7 bases agree with TRBD1. Germline lookup yields CDR1 SGHRS and CDR2 YFSETQ. This CDR3 has 13 amino acids. Trimming cost V 0 bases and J 5 bases; bases outside gene matches: 1. The CDR3 reads CASSLGTGYGYTF. The CDR3 nucleotides read TGCGCCAGCAGCTTGGGGACAGGTTATGGCTACACCTTC.

The chain employs TRBV7-9 and TRBJ2-7; weak D call: TRBD2 (6 bases). Trimming removed 6 bases from V and 5 bases from J, with 17 bases in between. CDR3 length: 14 amino acids. Germline V gene data show CDR1 as SEHNR and CDR2 as FQNEAQ (reference sequence). CDR3 protein: CASSPSSSVDEQYF. CDR3 coding DNA: TGTGCCAGCAGTCCTAGCTCTAGCGTTGACGAGCAGTACTTC.

This clone has more than one count but fewer than ten. The gene calls are TRBV6-2 or TRBV6-3 and TRBJ2-5, with D hard to call. The CDR3 covers 12 residues. CDR1 is MNHEY, CDR2 SVGEGT, per germline. V was shortened by 4 bases and J by 2 bases, with 5 bases between the two germline ends. CDR3: CASSWVQETQYF. Written as DNA, the CDR3 is TGTGCCAGCAGTTGGGTTCAAGAGACCCAGTACTTC.

The J gene is TRBJ1-2, the V gene TRBV28; no firm D call. This CDR3 region has 13 residues. The germline gives CDR1 MDHEN, CDR2 SYDVKM. Trimming shortened V by 6 bases and J by 5 bases, and 13 bases separated the two germline ends. The CDR3 sequence is CASRNGVLYGYTF. In nucleotides, the CDR3 is TGTGCCAGCAGAAACGGGGTACTTTATGGCTACACCTTC.

CDR3 nucleotides: TGTGCCAGCCGGGACGTTACAGATACGCAGTATTTT. It specifies CASRDVTDTQYF. The chain uses TRBV7-2 and TRBJ2-3; D is tentatively TRBD1 or TRBD2 (5 bases each). Germline assignment: CDR1 SGHTA and CDR2 FQGNSA. V was trimmed by 8 bases and J by 3 bases, leaving 9 bases between them. The length of the CDR3 is 12 residues.

The chain uses TRBV7-5 and TRBJ1-5. TRBV7-5 is a documented pseudogene. This CDR3 is 17 amino acids long. The CDR3 DNA is TGTGTCAGAAGCCCGTCCGGGATTGACCGCTCCAATCAGCCCCAGCATTTT. Translating gives CVRSPSGIDRSNQPQHF.

This clone was seen a single time. This chain joins TRBV10-3 and TRBJ1-2; no reliable D call. The CDR3 totals 14 residues. Deletions cut 5 bases from V and 3 bases from J, with 13 bases between. The germline CDR1 and CDR2 sequences are ENHRY and SYGVKD. CDR3 DNA: TGTGCCATCAGTTCTAATCGTCTGTACTATGGCTACACCTTC. This sequence encodes CAISSNRLYYGYTF.

Written as DNA, the CDR3 is TGCAGTGCTAACTCATACCTTGGCGCTTTCTTT. Protein product: CSANSYLGAFF. The rearrangement links TRBV20-1 to TRBJ1-1; D not certain. V was pared by 4 bases and J by 11 bases, with 14 bases between. This CDR3 spans 11 amino acids. Germline CDR1 and CDR2: DFQATT and SNEGSKA (reference sequence).

The chain combines TRBV3-1 (or the pseudogene TRBV3-2) with TRBJ2-1, with 16 nucleotides matching TRBD2. Unmatched junction bases numbered 6, after V lost 1 base and J lost 0 bases. Germline V CDR1 and CDR2: LGHDT, YNNKEL (reference sequence). The CDR3 consists of 20 residues. Written as DNA, the CDR3 is TGTGCCAGCAGCCAAGCCTCGGGACTAGCGGGGGGGAGCTCCTACAATGAGCAGTTCTTC. It translates to CASSQASGLAGGSSYNEQFF.

This clone was seen a few times. This rearrangement joins TRBV11-2 to TRBJ2-7; 9 bases map to TRBD1. There are 13 residues in the CDR3. Unmatched junction bases numbered 7, after V lost 2 bases and J lost 11 bases. Germline V CDR1 and CDR2: SGHAT, FQNNGV. The CDR3 loop is CASSLSGTGMKYF. CDR3 coding DNA: TGTGCCAGCAGCTTATCCGGGACAGGGATGAAGTACTTC.

This sequence joins TRBV29-1 and TRBJ2-1; 12 bases map to TRBD2. This CDR3 has 15 residues. From germline, CDR1 is SQVTM and CDR2 ANQGSEA. After removal of 8 bases from V and 2 bases from J, the junction contained 7 bases not matched to a gene. CDR3 residues: CSTSSGGATYNEQFF. The CDR3 DNA is TGCAGCACCTCTAGCGGGGGGGCAACCTACAATGAGCAGTTCTTC.

This clone is a singleton in its sample. In DNA, the CDR3 is TGTGCCAGCAGCTCATTGGGGACAGGGAGACACTACGAGCAGTACTTC. Translating gives CASSSLGTGRHYEQYF. The V gene is TRBV11-2, the J gene TRBJ2-7; 9 positions match TRBD1. Germline assignment: CDR1 SGHAT and CDR2 FQNNGV. The CDR3 is made up of 16 amino acids. With V trimmed by 4 bases and J by 3 bases, 10 bases remained unmatched.

The chain couples TRBV3-1 (or the pseudogene TRBV3-2) to TRBJ1-2; D is ambiguous. CDR1 LGHDT and CDR2 YNNKEL come from the germline V gene (reference sequence). The CDR3 spans 14 residues. V was cut by 3 bases and J by 4 bases, with 12 bases left in between. CDR3 DNA: TGTGCCAGCAGCCATACCGGGCAGGCCTATGGCTACACCTTC. This codes for CASSHTGQAYGYTF.

The rearrangement links TRBV25-1 to TRBJ1-6; D is uncertain. Germline V gene lookup returns CDR1 MGHDK and CDR2 SYGVNS. CDR3 length: 16 amino acids. Trimming removed 0 bases from V and 0 bases from J, with 6 bases in between. Here the CDR3 DNA reads TGTGCCAGCAGTGAATATTCAAGCTCCTATAATTCACCCCTCCACTTT. This translates into CASSEYSSSYNSPLHF. The full variable domain, completed using reference TRBV25-1 and TRBJ1-6, is EADIYQTPRYLVIGTGKKITLECSQTMGHDKMYWYQQDPGMELHLIHYSYGVNSTEKGDLSSESTVSRIRTEHFPLTLESARPSHTSQYLCASSEYSSSYNSPLHFGNGTRLTVT.

This chain connects TRBV5-1 to TRBJ1-1; D gene unclear. Trimming removed 3 bases from V and 5 bases from J, with 11 bases in between. In germline, CDR1 is SGHRS, CDR2 YFSETQ. This CDR3 is 13 amino acids long. CDR3 sequence reads: CASSWGGPTEAFF. CDR3 coding DNA: TGCGCCAGCAGCTGGGGAGGCCCGACTGAAGCTTTCTTT.

The chain couples TRBV15 to TRBJ1-4; D is undetermined. Germline CDR1 LNHNV, CDR2 YYDKDF (reference sequence). The CDR3 extends over 15 amino acids. V gave up 1 base and J gave up 8 bases, with 14 bases separating them. The CDR3 nucleotides are TGTGCCACCAGCAGAGTTCAGGCCCGGCGCGAAAAACTGTTTTTT. It codes for CATSRVQARREKLFF.

The chain employs TRBV4-1 and TRBJ2-3; D unresolved. The CDR3 contains 15 residues. The V and J ends lost 1 base and 0 bases respectively, with 8 bases between them. CDR1 is MGHRA, CDR2 YSYEKL, per germline. CDR3 bases: TGCGCCAGCAGCCAAGGTCTTGCTAGCACAGATACGCAGTATTTT. Translating it yields CASSQGLASTDTQYF.

The rearrangement uses TRBV7-9 and TRBJ2-7, with D perhaps matching TRBD1 or TRBD2 (5 bases each). The CDR3 totals 13 residues. V lost 6 bases, J lost 2 bases, and 11 bases lay in between. Germline loops: CDR1 SEHNR, CDR2 FQNEAQ (reference sequence). The CDR3 loop is CASRGPGPYEQYF. The CDR3 DNA reads TGTGCCAGCAGGGGACCTGGACCCTACGAGCAGTACTTC.

This clone was recorded once. This chain joins TRBV7-9 and TRBJ2-1, with 9 bases fitting TRBD1. This CDR3 region has 15 residues. Trimming took 5 bases from V and 4 from J; bases not matched to a gene: 6. The germline V gene has CDR1 SEHNR and CDR2 FQNEAQ (reference sequence). The chain's CDR3 is CASSPGQGSYNEQFF. The CDR3 DNA sequence: TGTGCCAGCAGCCCGGGACAGGGCTCTTACAATGAGCAGTTCTTC.

The chain carries TRBV19 and TRBJ2-1, with 14 bases matching TRBD2. The V gene end was trimmed by 5 bases and the J gene end by 7 bases; junction bases not matched to a gene: 4. In germline, CDR1 is LNHDA, CDR2 SQIVND (reference sequence). This CDR3 spans 15 amino acids. This CDR3 reads CASSLGTSGGNEQFF. In DNA, the CDR3 is TGTGCCAGTAGTCTCGGGACTAGCGGGGGTAATGAGCAGTTCTTC. Complete variable domain (other parts from reference TRBV19 and TRBJ2-1): DGGITQSPKYLFRKEGQNVTLSCEQNLNHDAMYWYRQDPGQGLRLIYYSQIVNDFQKGDIAEGYSVSREKKESFPLTVTSAQKNPTAFYLCASSLGTSGGNEQFFGPGTRLTVL.

The chain has TRBV18 and TRBJ1-1, with D perhaps TRBD1 (6 bases). The V end was cut by 10 bases, the J end by 4 bases, with 19 bases between. This CDR3 has 14 amino acids. Germline assignment: CDR1 KGHSH and CDR2 LQKENI. The CDR3 is CATVLGVGGTEAFF. CDR3 in DNA: TGTGCCACCGTACTTGGGGTAGGGGGCACTGAAGCTTTCTTT.

A single count supports this clone. V usage is TRBV30 and J usage is TRBJ1-1; D is unclear. V dropped 0 bases and J dropped 1 base, with 6 bases sitting between them. The germline V gene has CDR1 GTSNPN and CDR2 SVGIG (reference sequence). CDR3 length: 13 residues. The CDR3 loop reads CAWSVGGNTEAFF. In DNA, the CDR3 is TGTGCCTGGAGTGTTGGAGGGAACACTGAAGCTTTCTTT.

CDR3 in DNA: TGTGCCAGCGAGGCAGGCTGGGAAGGGCCCCAGCATTTT. The encoded protein is CASEAGWEGPQHF. The chain has TRBV12-3 or TRBV12-4 and TRBJ1-5, with unresolved D. The CDR3 has 13 residues. The V end lost 8 bases, the J end lost 9 bases, and 17 bases lay between the germline ends.

The J gene is TRBJ2-1, the V gene TRBV13; D perhaps matches TRBD2 (5 bases). V lost 5 bases and J 9 bases, leaving 20 bases between the germline ends. The CDR3 has 15 amino acids. CDR1 and CDR2 from the germline V gene are PRHDT and FYEKMQ (reference sequence). CDR3 DNA: TGTGCCAGCAGCCCCCCAGTTAGTGGGAGAGGTGAGCAGTTCTTC. Translation gives CASSPPVSGRGEQFF.

The chain combines TRBV11-1 with TRBJ2-7, with no clear D. The CDR3 contains 14 residues. Germline V gene sequence: CDR1 SGHAT, CDR2 FQDESV (reference sequence). Trimming removed 5 bases from V and 3 bases from J, with 14 bases in between. The CDR3 loop reads CASSPRSDGYEQYF. Here the CDR3 DNA reads TGTGCCAGCAGCCCCCGGAGCGACGGCTACGAGCAGTACTTC.

The V call is TRBV3-1 (or the pseudogene TRBV3-2), the J call TRBJ2-5; 8 bases map to TRBD2. Germline assignment: CDR1 LGHDT and CDR2 YNNKEL (reference sequence). This CDR3 spans 15 amino acids. J was trimmed by 7 bases and V by 3 bases; bases with no gene match: 10. The CDR3 sequence: CASSQASGWTGTQYF. CDR3 coding DNA: TGTGCCAGCAGCCAGGCTAGCGGGTGGACGGGGACCCAGTACTTC.

This chain links TRBV3-1 (or the pseudogene TRBV3-2) with TRBJ1-4, with a tentative D call TRBD1 (6 bases). The length of the CDR3 is 12 residues. The V gene lost 6 bases and the J gene lost 5 bases, with 7 bases spanning the gap. Germline V CDR1 and CDR2: LGHDT, YNNKEL (reference sequence). As DNA, the CDR3 is TGTGCCAGCAGGCAGGGGAATGAAAAACTGTTTTTT. It codes for CASRQGNEKLFF.

The rearrangement links TRBV2 to TRBJ1-4; D is possibly TRBD1 (6 bases). The CDR3 runs 16 residues. V shed 2 bases and J shed 2 bases, with 12 bases lying between them. Per the germline V gene, CDR1 is SNHLY and CDR2 is FYNNEI. In nucleotides, the CDR3 is TGTGCCAGCAGTGAACGCAGGGGCTGGACTAATGAAAAACTGTTTTTT. As protein: CASSERRGWTNEKLFF.

The chain uses TRBV27 and TRBJ2-1; TRBD1 matches at 7 bases. CDR1 MNHEY and CDR2 SMNVEV come from the germline V gene (reference sequence). The CDR3 has 16 amino acids. Trimming cost V 6 bases and J 0 bases; bases outside gene matches: 8. CDR3 nucleotides: TGTGCCAGCAGGCAATTCGCAGGGGGCTCCTACAATGAGCAGTTCTTC. Translation: CASRQFAGGSYNEQFF.